This T cell receptor beta chain was captured by sequencing in a study of T cell responses to AZD1222 COVID-19 vaccine. Trimming took 1 base from V and 3 from J; bases not matched to a gene: 1. This CDR3 contains 14 residues. Germline V gene data show CDR1 as SGHRS and CDR2 as YFSETQ. Study results and limitations: Recipients of AZD1222 seropositive at baseline numbered only 5 to 7.

Notes on this clone: The antigen is unknown.

Some clones are missing from TCRdb's copy, which holds only in-frame ones; the method was immunoSEQ multiplex PCR. The sample carries some 110,000 clones, more than 75% recorded once. Sequenced material: peripheral blood, taken on day 0 of AZD1222 vaccination. This clonotype originated in an adult in good health. J is TRBJ1-1 and V is TRBV5-1; 9 bases are shared with TRBD1. The CDR3 spells CASSLWTGDTEAFF. Written as DNA, the CDR3 is TGCGCCAGCAGCTTGTGGACAGGGGACACTGAAGCTTTCTTT.